Sequencing of this T cell receptor beta chain was carried out in a study of OX40 agonist ivuxolimab in advanced cancers. Measured with immunoSEQ multiplex PCR; TCRdb has only the in-frame clones, and not every one. In the table there are fewer than 90,000 clones, approximately 92% of which are singletons. The sample holds one count of this clone. Germline CDR1 and CDR2: KGHSH and LQKENI. Trimming shortened V by 1 base and J by 3 bases, and 13 bases separated the two germline ends. This CDR3 has 15 amino acids. The genes are TRBV18 and TRBJ2-7, with D tentatively TRBD1 (5 bases). Here the sequenced sample was CD4+ or CD8+ T cells sorted from blood, taken in a trial of the OX40 agonist ivuxolimab. The TCR originated in an adult with an advanced solid tumor such as melanoma, head and neck, liver or kidney cancer. The chain's CDR3 is CASSPQKGPSYEQYV. The CDR3 nucleotides read TGTGCCAGCTCACCACAAAAGGGGCCAAGCTACGAGCAGTACGTC.